This T cell receptor (beta chain) was recovered during a study of T cell repertoires in cytomegalovirus infection. Study in general: The authors relied on CMV epitopes, both recently identified HLA-C-restricted and well-studied HLA-B-restricted. From public TCR beta signatures came an indication of both CMV infection and matching HLA type.

The CDR3 runs to 12 residues. V trimming: 0 bases; J trimming: 7 bases; junction bases outside the gene matches: 2. Germline CDR1 and CDR2: SQVTM and ANQGSEA. TCRdb itself ran the reads through MiXCR, one entry per CDR3 protein. The repertoire holds roughly 990,000 distinct CDR3 sequences, roughly a third seen once, with around an eighth in the top ten. The sample holds one count of this clonotype. Its antigen is undetermined. This sequence was found in a human donor in good health (CMV status not recorded). Some clones in this sample may be carry-over from other donors' samples. The input for sequencing was cultured CD8+ T cells from PBMCs, taken from culture after CMV antigen stimulation. This sequence joins TRBV29-1 and TRBJ1-1; 7 bases are a match to TRBD1. The CDR3, as DNA: TGCAGCGTTGAAGAATGGGACAGTGAAGCTTTCTTT. It yields the protein CSVEEWDSEAFF.